This T cell receptor beta chain was sequenced for a study of identical twins. Overall study results and limits: Zero-insertion analyses could be partly confounded by invariant MAIT and iNKT cells.

TCRdb reanalysed the 5' RACE reads using MiXCR and keeps one entry per CDR3 protein. The table includes around 480,000 distinct CDR3 sequences, 14% detected once. Germline V gene lookup returns CDR1 LNHNV and CDR2 YYDKDF (reference sequence). The CDR3 is made up of 17 amino acids. The ends were cut back, 0 bases at V and 4 bases at J, with 16 bases in the middle. Concerning this clonotype: The antigen is unknown.

The data also belong to a second study, concerning yellow fever vaccine responses in identical twins. From that second work: Reportedly, the response of twins' T cells to the vaccine seemed partly convergent, partly personalized.

The chain links TRBV15 to TRBJ2-1; D is unresolved. Material: CD4+ T cells sorted from blood. This sequence was found in a young woman in good health. CDR3 region: CATSRDLRSVRYNEQFF. CDR3 sequence (DNA): TGTGCCACCAGCAGAGACCTCAGGAGCGTCCGTTACAATGAGCAGTTCTTC.